Below are 20 T cell receptor beta chains sequenced from a single sample in a study of T-cell memory formation after mild COVID-19. TCRdb ran MiXCR on the 5' RACE reads and lists one entry per CDR3 protein. The table lists 190,000 or so distinct CDR3 sequences, approximately 30% of them singletons, with roughly 10% in the top ten. The sequencing sample was made of PBMCs or a T cell subset sorted from them (not recorded which). The origin of the receptors is an adult woman who had mild COVID-19 (a few samples of this study predate the infection). Cell type and time point are not known.

The rearrangement joins TRBV7-9 to TRBJ1-5; D remains ambiguous. This CDR3 comprises 12 residues. V was shortened by 5 bases and J by 9 bases, with 11 bases between the two germline ends. Germline V CDR1 and CDR2: SEHNR, FQNEAQ (reference sequence). The CDR3 loop reads CASSLDNRPQHF. The CDR3 DNA sequence: TGTGCCAGCAGCCTAGACAACCGGCCCCAGCATTTT.

The rearrangement uses TRBV6-6 and TRBJ2-7, with 11 bases that match TRBD1. V was pared by 7 bases and J by 0 bases, with 5 bases of the junction left unmatched. This CDR3 has 15 amino acids. Germline V gene lookup returns CDR1 MNHNY and CDR2 SVGAGI (reference sequence). The CDR3 protein is CASIPGQGVSYEQYF. The CDR3 region has the DNA TGTGCCAGCATTCCGGGACAGGGGGTCTCCTACGAGCAGTACTTC.

The chain links TRBV24-1 to TRBJ2-1, with a tentative D call TRBD2 (6 bases). V was clipped by 5 bases and J by 6 bases, with 10 bases between them. The CDR3 spans 13 residues. Germline values: CDR1 KGHDR, CDR2 SFDVKD. The CDR3 protein is CATSAGGVNEQFF. DNA of the CDR3: TGTGCCACCAGTGCCGGCGGGGTCAATGAGCAGTTCTTC.

The gene calls are TRBV10-3 and TRBJ1-1, with TRBD1 matching over 12 bases. V lost 2 bases to trimming and J lost 11 bases; unmatched junction nucleotides: 6. The CDR3 length is 14 residues. In germline, CDR1 is ENHRY, CDR2 SYGVKD. Written as DNA, the CDR3 is TGTGCCATCAGTGAGGGGGACAGGGGGCACTCGGCTTTCTTT. It yields the protein CAISEGDRGHSAFF.

This sequence joins TRBV5-1 and TRBJ1-3; no firm D call. Deletions cut 0 bases from V and 7 bases from J, with 11 bases between. Germline V gene data show CDR1 as SGHRS and CDR2 as YFSETQ. This CDR3 has 14 residues. Written as DNA, the CDR3 is TGCGCCAGCAGCTTGGACAGTGGCCGCAACACCATATATTTT. Translation: CASSLDSGRNTIYF.

This clonotype appeared a few times. J is TRBJ2-3 and V is TRBV7-8; 13 nucleotides line up with TRBD2. CDR1 SGHVS and CDR2 FQNEAQ come from the germline V gene. The junction had 8 bases not matched to a gene; V was cut back by 5 bases and J by 6 bases. This CDR3 is 16 amino acids long. This CDR3 is CASSLGLAGDSDTQYF. CDR3 DNA sequence: TGTGCCAGCAGCCTCGGACTAGCGGGAGACTCGGATACGCAGTATTTT.

This clonotype was seen more than once but under ten times. The rearrangement links TRBV5-1 to TRBJ2-2; D is tentatively TRBD1 or TRBD2 (5 bases each). CDR1 and CDR2 from the germline V gene are SGHRS and YFSETQ. The CDR3 is 15 amino acids. V shed 2 bases and J shed 0 bases, with 8 bases lying between them. For the CDR3, the DNA is TGCGCCAGCAGCTTTGGGGGACCGAACACCGGGGAGCTGTTTTTT. Translating gives CASSFGGPNTGELFF.

The gene calls are TRBV12-3 or TRBV12-4 and TRBJ2-1; 14 bases line up with TRBD2. Trimming cost V 5 bases and J 12 bases; bases outside gene matches: 3. The CDR3 consists of 13 residues. The CDR3 bases are TGTGCCAGCAGTATTGGGACTAGCGGGGGGCAGTTCTTC. Translation: CASSIGTSGGQFF.

V usage is TRBV5-1 and J usage is TRBJ2-1; TRBD2 agrees at 8 bases. Germline CDR1 is SGHRS and CDR2 is YFSETQ. CDR3 size: 17 residues. V was pared by 0 bases and J by 7 bases, with 12 bases of the junction left unmatched. CDR3 bases: TGCGCCAGCAGCTTGGCCGGTAAGCGGGGGCCCTCGAATGAGCAGTTCTTC. Translation gives CASSLAGKRGPSNEQFF.

V is TRBV7-9 and J is TRBJ1-1; 7 nucleotides agree with TRBD1. The CDR3 loop spans 13 amino acids. V was pared by 1 base and J by 8 bases, with 4 bases of the junction left unmatched. Germline lookup yields CDR1 SEHNR and CDR2 FQNEAQ (reference sequence). This CDR3 is CASSLDTGDEAFF. The CDR3, as DNA: TGTGCCAGCAGCTTAGATACAGGGGACGAAGCTTTCTTT.

This chain joins TRBV7-2 and TRBJ1-6; D gene uncertain. This CDR3 has 12 amino acids. Trimming took 2 bases from V and 7 from J, leaving 3 bases between them. Germline V lookup: CDR1 SGHTA, CDR2 FQGNSA. CDR3 DNA sequence: TGTGCCAGCAGCTTAACGAATTCACCCCTCCACTTT. Its translation is CASSLTNSPLHF.

The rearrangement joins TRBV5-1 to TRBJ2-1; possible D gene TRBD1, 6 bases. The CDR3 totals 15 residues. The V end lost 2 bases, the J end lost 6 bases, and 15 bases lay between the germline ends. Germline loops: CDR1 SGHRS, CDR2 YFSETQ. The CDR3 DNA follows: TGCGCCAGCAGCTTTCAGGGGTCAGGAGGCAATGAGCAGTTCTTC. As protein: CASSFQGSGGNEQFF.

This clonotype was detected only a few times. The rearrangement uses TRBV7-3 and TRBJ2-5; 11 bases are shared with TRBD2. V dropped 5 bases and J dropped 2; count of bases not matched to a gene: 7. CDR1 and CDR2 from the germline V gene are SGHTA and FQGTGA. CDR3 length equals 16 residues. CDR3 nucleotides: TGTGCCAGCAGCCCTCGACTAGCGGGGAAACAAGAGACCCAGTACTTC. Amino acids: CASSPRLAGKQETQYF.

This clonotype has more than one count but fewer than ten. The chain couples TRBV7-9 to TRBJ2-1, with 7 positions matching TRBD2. Trimming at V came to 8 bases and at J to 8 bases, leaving 9 bases not matched to a gene. There are 13 residues in the CDR3. Germline CDR1 and CDR2: SEHNR and FQNEAQ (reference sequence). The CDR3 coding sequence is TGTGCCAGCCAGCTGCGGGGGAGCGATGAGCAGTTCTTC. It encodes CASQLRGSDEQFF. Complete variable domain (other parts from reference TRBV7-9 and TRBJ2-1): DTGVSQNPRHKITKRGQNVTFRCDPISEHNRLYWYRQTLGQGPEFLTYFQNEAQLEKSRLLSDRFSAERPKGSFSTLEIQRTEQGDSAMYLCASQLRGSDEQFFGPGTRLTVL.

This clonotype was observed a handful of times. The chain couples TRBV14 to TRBJ2-1; 8 bases agree with TRBD2. The CDR3 has 14 residues. The V gene end was trimmed by 11 bases and the J gene end by 2 bases; junction bases not matched to a gene: 8. Germline CDR1 is SGHDN and CDR2 is FVKESK. The CDR3 region is CASYSSGAYNEQFF. The DNA of the CDR3 is TGTGCCTCGTACAGTAGCGGGGCCTACAATGAGCAGTTCTTC.

This clonotype was counted only a few times. The CDR3: CASTVQGTGELFF. In DNA, the CDR3 is TGTGCCAGCACAGTACAGGGGACCGGGGAGCTGTTTTTT. The chain uses TRBV2 and TRBJ2-2, with 7 bases fitting TRBD1. CDR3 length equals 13 residues. The ends lost 7 bases at V and 5 bases at J; junction bases unmatched: 4. Germline loops: CDR1 SNHLY, CDR2 FYNNEI.

J is TRBJ2-6 and V is TRBV20-1; unclear D gene. The CDR3 is 13 amino acids. Trimming left V 3 bases short and J 0 bases short, with 3 bases between. Germline CDR1 is DFQATT and CDR2 is SNEGSKA (reference sequence). The CDR3 region has the DNA TGCAGTGCTAGTCACTCTGGGGCCAACGTCCTGACTTTC. Amino acids: CSASHSGANVLTF.

The rearrangement links TRBV11-1 to TRBJ1-1, with TRBD1 matching 8 bases. Trimming removed 2 bases from V and 6 bases from J; junction bases left unmatched: 11. The CDR3 length is 16 residues. Germline CDR1 is SGHAT and CDR2 is FQDESV (reference sequence). Here the CDR3 DNA reads TGTGCCAGCAGCTTAAACGGAGGGACAGGTTTACCTGAAGCTTTCTTT. It translates to CASSLNGGTGLPEAFF.

This clonotype was counted only a few times. The gene calls are TRBV15 and TRBJ2-1; D is perhaps TRBD1 or TRBD2 (5 bases each). Trimming took off 0 bases at V and 8 bases at J, with 11 bases between the two ends. The CDR3 extends over 14 amino acids. The germline CDR1 and CDR2 sequences are LNHNV and YYDKDF (reference sequence). The CDR3: CATSRELLGDEQFF. The CDR3 DNA reads TGTGCCACCAGCAGAGAACTACTAGGGGATGAGCAGTTCTTC.

The chain is built from TRBV12-3 or TRBV12-4 and TRBJ2-3; weak D call: TRBD2 (6 bases). The CDR3 is 13 residues long. The V gene lost 6 bases and the J gene lost 1 base, with 8 bases spanning the gap. CDR3 region: CASRTGGTDTQYF. In DNA, the CDR3 is TGTGCCAGCAGGACGGGGGGCACAGATACGCAGTATTTT.